Listed below are T cell receptor beta chains from one sample, sequenced in a study of blood T cell repertoires in COVID-19. Assay: immunoSEQ multiplex PCR; the TCRdb copy retains only in-frame clones and omits some. This table has about 69,000 clones, approximately 89% appearing once. Material: peripheral blood. Receptor source: a woman aged 50 to 65 with active COVID-19. The CDR3 runs from the conserved cysteine through the conserved F or W. A D gene is named only where the DNA matches it firmly. Clone size is given for some rows only: seen once, a few or many times, or a class if the clone is expanded.

d_call	clone_size	v_call	j_call	cdr3_aa	cdr3_nt
TRBD2	-	TRBV7-3	TRBJ2-2	CASSSTSGLYTGELFF	TGTGCCAGCAGCTCCACTAGCGGGCTTTACACCGGGGAGCTGTTTTTT
TRBD1	-	TRBV9	TRBJ2-1	CASSVWRTGAYEQFF	TGTGCCAGCAGCGTATGGAGGACAGGGGCCTATGAGCAGTTCTTC
-	-	TRBV19	TRBJ2-3	CASSTASTLRDTQYF	TGTGCCAGTAGTACTGCCTCTACCCTCCGGGATACGCAGTATTTT
-	-	TRBV6-1	TRBJ1-1	CASSEGQENTEAFF	TGTGCCAGCAGTGAGGGGCAGGAGAACACTGAAGCTTTCTTT
TRBD1	-	TRBV4-1	TRBJ1-1	CASSPQEDRAPEAFF	TGCGCCAGCAGCCCCCAGGAGGACAGGGCCCCTGAAGCTTTCTTT
-	-	TRBV19	TRBJ1-3	CASSTTWGGGNTIYF	TGTGCCAGTAGTACCACCTGGGGGGGTGGAAACACCATATATTTT
TRBD1	once	TRBV5-1	TRBJ2-5	CASSSIGQGQETQYF	TGCGCCAGCAGCTCTATTGGACAGGGACAAGAGACCCAGTACTTC
TRBD2	-	TRBV6-1	TRBJ2-7	CASSEHSGASYEQYF	TGTGCCAGCAGTGAACATAGCGGGGCCTCCTACGAGCAGTACTTC
TRBD2	once	TRBV28	TRBJ2-3	CASSLLAGGTDTQYF	TGTGCCAGCAGTTTATTAGCGGGAGGAACAGATACGCAGTATTTT
TRBD1	-	TRBV7-9	TRBJ1-6	CASGSGQANSPLHF	TGTGCCAGCGGGTCGGGACAGGCTAATTCACCCCTCCACTTT
-	-	TRBV9	TRBJ2-5	CASSATSGMAETQYF	TGTGCCAGCAGCGCCACCTCGGGAATGGCGGAGACCCAGTACTTC
-	-	TRBV6-5	TRBJ1-2	CASRSLHRKNGYTF	TGTGCCAGCAGATCTCTGCACAGGAAGAATGGCTACACCTTC
-	once	TRBV9	TRBJ1-2	CASSTEARANYGYTF	TGTGCCAGCAGCACCGAAGCCAGGGCTAACTATGGCTACACCTTC
-	-	TRBV2	TRBJ2-7	CASAEFDYEQYF	TGTGCCAGCGCAGAATTCGACTACGAGCAGTACTTC
-	-	TRBV7-9	TRBJ1-1	CASSLQQVMNTEAFF	TGTGCCAGCAGCTTACAGCAGGTTATGAACACTGAAGCTTTCTTT
TRBD1	-	TRBV12-3/TRBV12-4	TRBJ2-3	CASRNRGGDTQYF	TGTGCCAGCAGGAACAGGGGTGGGGATACGCAGTATTTT
-	-	TRBV19	TRBJ2-2	CASSIIDRNTGELFF	TGTGCCAGTAGTATTATAGACAGGAACACCGGGGAGCTGTTTTTT
-	-	TRBV6-6	TRBJ2-5	CATKHEIGGETQYF	TGTGCCACTAAGCATGAAATAGGGGGAGAGACCCAGTACTTC
-	once	TRBV6-5	TRBJ1-1	CASSSPYRGSNTEAFF	TGTGCCAGCAGTTCCCCCTACCGGGGATCGAACACTGAAGCTTTCTTT
-	-	TRBV5-1	TRBJ1-1	CASSPGDPNTEAFF	TGCGCCAGCAGCCCAGGGGATCCGAACACTGAAGCTTTCTTT
TRBD2	once	TRBV3-1/TRBV3-2	TRBJ2-1	CASSRGGNGYNEQFF	TGTGCCAGCAGCCGCGGGGGAAATGGCTACAATGAGCAGTTCTTC
TRBD2	-	TRBV5-4	TRBJ2-3	CASSLVQREVDTQYF	TGTGCCAGCAGCTTGGTCCAGCGGGAGGTGGATACGCAGTATTTT
TRBD1	once	TRBV10-1	TRBJ2-7	CASRARQGSEQYF	TGCGCCAGCAGGGCTCGACAGGGGTCCGAGCAGTACTTC
TRBD1	-	TRBV28	TRBJ1-6	CASSLDRTGAYSPLHF	TGTGCCAGCAGTCTGGACCGTACAGGGGCATATTCACCCCTCCACTTT
-	-	TRBV19	TRBJ2-7	CASSQGYSYEQYF	TGTGCCAGTTCACAGGGTTACTCCTACGAGCAGTACTTC
-	-	TRBV7-6	TRBJ2-7	CASSLQGNVHEQYF	TGTGCCAGCAGCTTACAGGGGAACGTACACGAGCAGTACTTC